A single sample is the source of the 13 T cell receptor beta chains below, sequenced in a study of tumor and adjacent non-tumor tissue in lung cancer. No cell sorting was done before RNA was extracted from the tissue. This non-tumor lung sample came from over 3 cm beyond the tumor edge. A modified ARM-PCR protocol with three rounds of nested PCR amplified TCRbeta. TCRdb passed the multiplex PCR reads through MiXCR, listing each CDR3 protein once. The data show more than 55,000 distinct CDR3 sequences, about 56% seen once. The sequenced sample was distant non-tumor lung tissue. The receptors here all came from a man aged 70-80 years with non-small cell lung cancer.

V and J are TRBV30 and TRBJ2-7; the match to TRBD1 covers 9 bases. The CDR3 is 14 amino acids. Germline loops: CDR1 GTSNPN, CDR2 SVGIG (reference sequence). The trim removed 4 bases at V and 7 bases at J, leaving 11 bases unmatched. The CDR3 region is CAWMTRTGVYEQYF. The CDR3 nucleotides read TGTGCCTGGATGACCCGGACAGGGGTCTATGAGCAGTACTTC.

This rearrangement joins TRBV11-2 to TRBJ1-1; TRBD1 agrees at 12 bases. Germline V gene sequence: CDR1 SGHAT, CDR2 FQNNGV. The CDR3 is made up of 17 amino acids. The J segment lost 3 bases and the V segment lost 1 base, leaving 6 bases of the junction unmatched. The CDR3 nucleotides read TGTGCCAGCAGCTTAGTAGGGGACAGGGGGCAGCACACTGAAGCTTTCTTT. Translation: CASSLVGDRGQHTEAFF.

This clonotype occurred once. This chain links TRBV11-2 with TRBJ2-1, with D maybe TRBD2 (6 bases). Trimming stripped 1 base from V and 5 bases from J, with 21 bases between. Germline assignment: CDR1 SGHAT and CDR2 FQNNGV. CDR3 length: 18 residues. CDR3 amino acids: CASSLVRRVGGHDNEQFF. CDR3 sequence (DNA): TGTGCCAGCAGCTTAGTCCGACGGGTTGGAGGGCATGACAATGAGCAGTTCTTC.

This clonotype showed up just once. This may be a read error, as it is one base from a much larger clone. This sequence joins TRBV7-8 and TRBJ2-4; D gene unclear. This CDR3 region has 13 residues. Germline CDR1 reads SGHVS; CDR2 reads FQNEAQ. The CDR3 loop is CVSSSTGTNIQYF. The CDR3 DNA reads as TGTGTCAGCAGCTCTACTGGCACAAACATTCAGTACTTC.

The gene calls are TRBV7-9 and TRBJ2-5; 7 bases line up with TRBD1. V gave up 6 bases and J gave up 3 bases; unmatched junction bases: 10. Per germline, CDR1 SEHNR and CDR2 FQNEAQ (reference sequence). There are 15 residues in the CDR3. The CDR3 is CASRRTGTVKETQYF. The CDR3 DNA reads TGTGCCAGCAGACGAACCGGGACAGTTAAAGAGACCCAGTACTTC.

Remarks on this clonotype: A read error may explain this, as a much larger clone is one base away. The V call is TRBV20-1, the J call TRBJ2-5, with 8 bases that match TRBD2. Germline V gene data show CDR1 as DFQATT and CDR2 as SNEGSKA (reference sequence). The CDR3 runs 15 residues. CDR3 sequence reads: CGARDSTSVTETQYF. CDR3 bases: TGCGGTGCTAGAGATTCGACTAGCGTGACGGAGACCCAGTACTTC.

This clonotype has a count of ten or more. CDR3 residues: CASSWTGLNEKLFF. Written as DNA, the CDR3 is TGCGCCAGCAGCTGGACAGGGCTTAATGAAAAACTGTTTTTT. The chain is built from TRBV5-1 and TRBJ1-4; 8 nucleotides line up with TRBD1. This CDR3 has 14 residues. Germline V gives CDR1 SGHRS, CDR2 YFSETQ. V shed 3 bases, J shed 4 bases, and the junction held 2 bases outside the gene matches.

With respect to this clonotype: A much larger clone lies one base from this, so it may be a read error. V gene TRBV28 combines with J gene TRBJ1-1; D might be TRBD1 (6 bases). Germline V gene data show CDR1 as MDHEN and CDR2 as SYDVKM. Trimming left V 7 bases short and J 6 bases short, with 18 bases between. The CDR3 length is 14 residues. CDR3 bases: TGTGCCAGCACCCTGGGGGGCTGGTTCCCTGAAGCTTTCTTT. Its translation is CASTLGGWFPEAFF.

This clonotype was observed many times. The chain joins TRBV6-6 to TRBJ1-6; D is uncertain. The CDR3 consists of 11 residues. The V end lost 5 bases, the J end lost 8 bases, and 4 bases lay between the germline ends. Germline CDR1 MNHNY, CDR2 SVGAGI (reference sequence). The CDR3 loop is CASSSHSPLHF. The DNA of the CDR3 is TGTGCCAGCAGTAGTCATTCACCCCTCCACTTT.

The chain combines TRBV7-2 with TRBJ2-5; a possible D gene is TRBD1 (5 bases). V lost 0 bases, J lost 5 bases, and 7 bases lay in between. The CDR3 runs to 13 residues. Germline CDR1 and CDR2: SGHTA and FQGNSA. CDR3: CASSLARVETQYF. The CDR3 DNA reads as TGTGCCAGCAGCTTAGCCAGGGTTGAGACCCAGTACTTC. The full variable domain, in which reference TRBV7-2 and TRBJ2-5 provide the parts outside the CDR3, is GAGVSQSPSNKVTEKGKDVELRCDPISGHTALYWYRQSLGQGLEFLIYFQGNSAPDKSGLPSDRFSAERTGGSVSTLTIQRTQQEDSAVYLCASSLARVETQYFGPGTRLLVL.

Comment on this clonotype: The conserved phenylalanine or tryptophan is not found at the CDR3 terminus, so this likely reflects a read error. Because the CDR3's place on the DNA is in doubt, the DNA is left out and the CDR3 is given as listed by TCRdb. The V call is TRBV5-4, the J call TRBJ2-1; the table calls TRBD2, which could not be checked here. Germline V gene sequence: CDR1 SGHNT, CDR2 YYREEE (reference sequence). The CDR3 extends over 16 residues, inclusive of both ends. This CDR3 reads CASNRASGGEYNEQLL.

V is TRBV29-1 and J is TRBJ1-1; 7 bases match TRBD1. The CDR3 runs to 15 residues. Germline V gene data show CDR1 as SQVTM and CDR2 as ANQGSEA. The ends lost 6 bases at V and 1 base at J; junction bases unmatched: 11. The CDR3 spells CSVLNTGQWNTEAFF. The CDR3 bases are TGCAGCGTGTTAAACACGGGACAGTGGAACACTGAAGCTTTCTTT.

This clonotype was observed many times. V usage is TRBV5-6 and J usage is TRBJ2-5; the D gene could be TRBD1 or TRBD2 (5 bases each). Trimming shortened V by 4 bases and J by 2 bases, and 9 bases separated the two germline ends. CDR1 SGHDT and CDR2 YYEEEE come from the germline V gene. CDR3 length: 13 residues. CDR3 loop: CASSVGRQETQYF. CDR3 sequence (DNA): TGTGCCAGCAGCGTGGGACGGCAAGAGACCCAGTACTTC.